One sample yielded the 29 T cell receptor beta chains listed below, sequenced in a study of cytomegalovirus exposure and HLA in healthy donors. PCR primers comprised 60 Vbeta and 13 Jbeta primers. Clones were read by immunoSEQ multiplex PCR, and TCRdb kept only the in-frame ones, dropping some. Of around 150,000 clones detected, about 85% appear once; the ten largest clones hold about 6.3%. Material for sequencing was PBMCs. The receptors shown here come from a male donor in good health and CMV-seropositive.

The chain is built from TRBV19 and TRBJ1-5; no clear D gene. Germline CDR1 LNHDA, CDR2 SQIVND (reference sequence). The germline V and J ends were trimmed by 10 bases and 1 base, with 14 bases remaining between them. The CDR3 runs 14 residues. CDR3 sequence: CATGKDFSNQPQHF. The CDR3 region has the DNA TGTGCCACCGGTAAGGACTTCAGCAATCAGCCCCAGCATTTT.

The chain combines TRBV7-2 with TRBJ1-1; TRBD1 aligns across 10 bases. With 5 bases clipped from V and 3 bases from J, the junction kept 3 bases outside the gene matches. Germline assignment: CDR1 SGHTA and CDR2 FQGNSA. CDR3 length: 14 residues. The CDR3 bases are TGTGCCAGCAGCCCGACAGGGGGCTACACTGAAGCTTTCTTT. It encodes CASSPTGGYTEAFF.

The chain employs TRBV5-1 and TRBJ2-4, with TRBD1 as a possible D gene (6 bases). Trimming stripped 0 bases from V and 8 bases from J, with 12 bases between. Germline CDR1 SGHRS, CDR2 YFSETQ. The CDR3 totals 14 residues. CDR3 coding DNA: TGCGCCAGCAGCTTGGGTACAGGGTACGACATTCAGTACTTC. Protein sequence: CASSLGTGYDIQYF. Filled out from reference TRBV5-1 and TRBJ2-4, the complete variable domain reads KAGVTQTPRYLIKTRGQQVTLSCSPISGHRSVSWYQQTPGQGLQFLFEYFSETQRNKGNFPGRFSGRQFSNSRSEMNVSTLELGDSALYLCASSLGTGYDIQYFGAGTRLSVL.

The rearrangement joins TRBV29-1 to TRBJ1-2; D is perhaps TRBD1 (6 bases). This CDR3 has 15 residues. V lost 4 bases and J lost 1, with 16 bases in between. Germline V gene data show CDR1 as SQVTM and CDR2 as ANQGSEA. The CDR3 reads CSVGGTPQLNYGYTF. The CDR3 nucleotides are TGCAGCGTTGGGGGGACACCGCAACTTAACTATGGCTACACCTTC.

The CDR3 is CASSPQGTSGTLYNEQFF. The CDR3 DNA is TGTGCCAGCTCACCACAGGGCACTAGCGGGACCCTCTACAATGAGCAGTTCTTC. The chain is built from TRBV18 and TRBJ2-1; 10 positions match TRBD2. Germline loops: CDR1 KGHSH, CDR2 LQKENI. The CDR3 is 18 amino acids. V gave up 1 base and J gave up 3 bases; unmatched junction bases: 9.

The table lists this clone with a few counts. The chain has TRBV5-1 and TRBJ1-2; possible D gene TRBD1, 6 bases. The CDR3 sequence is 14 residues long. V lost 10 bases and J 4 bases, leaving 20 bases between the germline ends. Germline CDR1 is SGHRS and CDR2 is YFSETQ. CDR3 DNA: TGCGCCGAAAAGCCTTACGGCAGGGGCTATGGCTACACCTTC. Protein: CAEKPYGRGYGYTF.

In its sample, this clone was seen once. The chain couples TRBV11-2 to TRBJ2-7, with 10 positions matching TRBD1. This CDR3 region has 15 residues. J was trimmed by 3 bases and V by 5 bases; bases with no gene match: 7. Germline V lookup: CDR1 SGHAT, CDR2 FQNNGV. CDR3 sequence (DNA): TGTGCCAGCAGCGGAAGACAGGGGGCAAACTACGAGCAGTACTTC. Amino acids: CASSGRQGANYEQYF.

The chain couples TRBV18 to TRBJ2-5; D perhaps matches TRBD2 (5 bases). Germline V gene lookup returns CDR1 KGHSH and CDR2 LQKENI. Trimming removed 3 bases at V and 4 bases at J, with 9 bases between. The CDR3 runs 13 residues. The CDR3 is CASSPGEGETQYF. The CDR3 DNA reads TGTGCCAGCTCACCGGGCGAGGGAGAGACCCAGTACTTC.

A note on this clone: Other DNA sequences within the sample encode an identical CDR3. V and J are TRBV5-6 and TRBJ2-7; D is unclear. The CDR3 runs to 13 residues. Trimming left V 0 bases short and J 4 bases short, with 8 bases between. Germline V gives CDR1 SGHDT, CDR2 YYEEEE. The CDR3 region is CASSLGRRYEQYF. CDR3 DNA sequence: TGTGCCAGCAGCTTGGGACGGAGATACGAGCAGTACTTC.

The DNA of the CDR3 is TGTGCCAGCAGCTTAGATCCTCAGCGGGCCAACACCGGGGAGCTGTTTTTT. Amino acids: CASSLDPQRANTGELFF. This chain connects TRBV11-3 to TRBJ2-2, with D possibly being TRBD2 (6 bases). The CDR3 is 17 residues long. V dropped 0 bases and J dropped 2 bases, with 13 bases sitting between them. In germline, CDR1 is SGHNT, CDR2 YENEEA.

This clone appeared once. This chain joins TRBV13 and TRBJ2-7, with 7 bases identical to TRBD2. This CDR3 region has 16 residues. Germline assignment: CDR1 PRHDT and CDR2 FYEKMQ (reference sequence). Trimming cost V 5 bases and J 0 bases; bases outside gene matches: 10. The CDR3 sequence is CASSLWGAGLSYEQYF. CDR3 nucleotides: TGTGCCAGCAGCCTCTGGGGAGCGGGACTCTCCTACGAGCAGTACTTC.

The count of this clone is one. The V call is TRBV11-2, the J call TRBJ2-3; a weak D match, TRBD2 (5 bases). Germline V gene lookup returns CDR1 SGHAT and CDR2 FQNNGV. The CDR3 runs to 17 residues. V was shortened by 4 bases and J by 0 bases, with 17 bases between the two germline ends. CDR3 sequence reads: CASSSYEIASSTDTQYF. In nucleotides, the CDR3 is TGTGCCAGCAGCTCATATGAGATAGCGTCTAGCACAGATACGCAGTATTTT.

The chain couples TRBV5-1 to TRBJ2-5; D might be TRBD1 (6 bases). The J call may be faulty, since TRBJ2-7 better matches the DNA end. The CDR3 has 15 amino acids. CDR1 and CDR2 from the germline V gene are SGHRS and YFSETQ. The CDR3 spells CASSRSGVGSYEQYF. CDR3 DNA sequence: TGCGCCAGTAGCCGATCAGGGGTCGGCTCCTACGAGCAGTACTTC.

The chain couples TRBV29-1 to TRBJ2-5; 11 positions match TRBD1. The DNA end is a closer match to TRBJ2-7, so the J assignment may be wrong. Germline CDR1 reads SQVTM; CDR2 reads ANQGSEA. This CDR3 has 13 amino acids. CDR3 in amino acids: CSADGTGGNEQYF. CDR3 in DNA: TGCAGCGCCGATGGGACAGGGGGTAACGAGCAGTACTTC.

The chain employs TRBV6-5 and TRBJ2-2; 8 bases are shared with TRBD1. Germline V lookup: CDR1 MNHEY, CDR2 SVGAGI. V was pared by 8 bases and J by 6 bases, with 8 bases of the junction left unmatched. The CDR3 is made up of 14 amino acids. CDR3 residues: CASARQGYAGELFF. DNA for the CDR3: TGTGCCAGCGCTAGACAGGGGTACGCCGGGGAGCTGTTTTTT.

J is TRBJ2-1 and V is TRBV2; TRBD2 aligns across 10 bases. J lost 1 base, V lost 8 bases, and 5 bases had no gene match. Germline loops: CDR1 SNHLY, CDR2 FYNNEI. The CDR3 consists of 15 residues. In DNA, the CDR3 is TGTGCCAGCTGGGATAGCGGGGGGTCCTACAATGAGCAGTTCTTC. Protein product: CASWDSGGSYNEQFF. The full variable domain, rest sourced from reference TRBV2 and TRBJ2-1, is EPEVTQTPSHQVTQMGQEVILRCVPISNHLYFYWYRQILGQKVEFLVSFYNNEISEKSEIFDDQFSVERPDGSNFTLKIRSTKLEDSAMYFCASWDSGGSYNEQFFGPGTRLTVL.

The rearrangement uses TRBV4-3 and TRBJ2-7; maybe TRBD2 (5 bases). Germline CDR1 LGHNA, CDR2 YSLEER. The CDR3 runs 15 residues. V lost 2 bases to trimming and J lost 7 bases, with 18 bases between them. CDR3 region: CASSQFSDSGSEQYF. The CDR3 DNA reads TGCGCCAGCAGCCAATTTTCGGACTCGGGATCGGAGCAGTACTTC.

The chain joins TRBV30 to TRBJ2-1, with 10 bases identical to TRBD2. Germline trimming cut 2 bases from V and 6 bases from J; bases unmatched to any gene: 4. This CDR3 has 14 residues. From germline, CDR1 is GTSNPN and CDR2 SVGIG (reference sequence). DNA of the CDR3: TGTGCCTGGAGTCCTAGCGGGAGATCCAATGAGCAGTTCTTC. Translation: CAWSPSGRSNEQFF.

This clone turned up a few times. CDR3 DNA: TGTGCCAGCTACGAGCGCCACGAACTAGCGGGAGTCTACGAGCAGTACTTC. Its protein product is CASYERHELAGVYEQYF. V usage is TRBV28 and J usage is TRBJ2-7, with 11 bases aligning to TRBD2. There are 17 residues in the CDR3. Germline values: CDR1 MDHEN, CDR2 SYDVKM. V trimming: 8 bases; J trimming: 3 bases; junction bases outside the gene matches: 15.

The V and J genes are TRBV4-1 and TRBJ2-7; maybe TRBD2 (5 bases). Trimming stripped 4 bases from V and 4 bases from J, with 8 bases between. The CDR3 is made up of 12 amino acids. The V gene's germline CDR1 is MGHRA and CDR2 YSYEKL. The CDR3, as DNA: TGCGCCAGCAGCCCGCCGGGGTACGAGCAGTACTTC. It codes for CASSPPGYEQYF.

The chain carries TRBV27 and TRBJ1-2; tentative D call: TRBD1 (5 bases). V was cut by 0 bases and J by 4 bases, with 9 bases left in between. The germline V gene encodes CDR1 MNHEY and CDR2 SMNVEV (reference sequence). The CDR3 runs 14 residues. CDR3 loop: CASSLSAGAYGYTF. The CDR3 region has the DNA TGTGCCAGCAGTTTATCAGCTGGGGCCTATGGCTACACCTTC.

The chain uses TRBV5-6 and TRBJ1-2; 10 bases align to TRBD1. The CDR3 totals 17 residues. Losses at the gene ends were 4 bases for V and 4 bases for J; bases not matched to a gene: 13. In germline, CDR1 is SGHDT, CDR2 YYEEEE. CDR3: CASSGGTGDLFGYGYTF. CDR3 bases: TGTGCCAGCAGCGGCGGGACAGGGGATTTGTTTGGCTATGGCTACACCTTC.

The V gene is TRBV7-9, the J gene TRBJ2-1, with a tentative D call TRBD2 (7 bases). Looked up from germline, CDR1 is SEHNR and CDR2 is FQNEAQ (reference sequence). The CDR3 extends over 13 amino acids. Trimming took off 5 bases at V and 9 bases at J, with 14 bases between the two ends. The CDR3 is CASSGGRGGEQFF. CDR3 DNA sequence: TGTGCCAGCAGCGGGGGCCGCGGGGGTGAGCAGTTCTTC.

The chain employs TRBV27 and TRBJ2-1; 7 positions match TRBD2. This CDR3 spans 14 amino acids. Germline assignment: CDR1 MNHEY and CDR2 SMNVEV (reference sequence). V lost 8 bases and J lost 9; bases outside the gene matches: 13. This CDR3 is CASWRLASFGEQFF. The CDR3 nucleotides are TGTGCCAGCTGGCGACTAGCCTCTTTTGGTGAGCAGTTCTTC.

V is TRBV29-1 and J is TRBJ1-2; D is perhaps TRBD1 (5 bases). Trimming pared 6 bases from V and 6 bases from J, leaving 17 bases between. CDR1 is SQVTM and CDR2 is ANQGSEA in the germline V gene. This CDR3 has 13 amino acids. In DNA form, the CDR3 reads TGCAGCGTGGTCCGGGACTCCCTCGATGGCTACACCTTC. It translates to CSVVRDSLDGYTF.

CDR3: CASSFGAGVVSEQFF. The CDR3 nucleotides are TGCGCCAGCAGCTTCGGAGCGGGAGTTGTAAGTGAGCAGTTCTTC. The gene calls are TRBV5-1 and TRBJ2-1, with 8 bases fitting TRBD2. V shed 2 bases, J shed 9 bases, and the junction held 10 bases outside the gene matches. This CDR3 is 15 amino acids long. Germline-derived CDR1 and CDR2 are SGHRS and YFSETQ.

V is TRBV2 and J is TRBJ2-7, with D perhaps matching TRBD1 (5 bases). CDR3 length: 12 amino acids. V shed 8 bases and J shed 0 bases, with 8 bases lying between them. Germline CDR1 reads SNHLY; CDR2 reads FYNNEI. The CDR3 protein is CASRQSSYEQYF. DNA for the CDR3: TGTGCCAGCCGACAGAGCTCCTACGAGCAGTACTTC.

V and J are TRBV27 and TRBJ1-5; D uncertain. Germline CDR1 reads MNHEY; CDR2 reads SMNVEV (reference sequence). V dropped 4 bases and J dropped 3 bases, with 16 bases sitting between them. CDR3 length: 16 amino acids. CDR3 nucleotides: TGTGCCAGCAGTTGGTCGGGGAAGGGTTACAATCAGCCCCAGCATTTT. Its protein is CASSWSGKGYNQPQHF.

The rearrangement uses TRBV5-1 and TRBJ2-2, with a tentative D call TRBD1 (6 bases). V gave up 4 bases and J gave up 4 bases, with 14 bases separating them. This CDR3 has 15 amino acids. From germline, CDR1 is SGHRS and CDR2 YFSETQ. The CDR3 coding sequence is TGCGCCAGCAGCGCCGGGACACTTGGCACCGGGGAGCTGTTTTTT. The encoded protein is CASSAGTLGTGELFF.